The rows below give T cell receptor beta chains drawn from one sample of a study of T cell responses to AZD1222 COVID-19 vaccine. TCRdb keeps only in-frame clones here, not all; method: immunoSEQ multiplex PCR. The sample holds roughly 120,000 clones, more than 75% seen once. This material consisted of peripheral blood, taken on day 0 of AZD1222 vaccination. The receptors were gathered from an adult in good health. Each CDR3 is given without its conserved first and last residue. The listing skips clone size in some rows; elsewhere it reads once, few, many or a size class.

V	size	J	CDR3
TRBV29-1	-	TRBJ2-1	SVDWGDSYNEQF
TRBV2	-	TRBJ1-1	ASNPIAYTEAF
TRBV20-1	-	TRBJ1-1	SASGGHTEAF
TRBV5-6	-	TRBJ2-5	ASSLGRAQETQY
TRBV7-2	-	TRBJ2-1	ASSLETSGGASEQF
TRBV5-1	many	TRBJ2-2	ASSWLGLAGGNTGELF
TRBV27	few	TRBJ1-1	ASGQNTEAF
TRBV12-3/TRBV12-4	-	TRBJ2-4	ASSRGENIQY
TRBV11-3	-	TRBJ2-3	ARTSGPSTDTQY
TRBV4-1	-	TRBJ1-4	ASRGQGASLGEKLF
TRBV28	-	TRBJ2-4	ASSLGLAGGYLAKNIQY
TRBV23-1	-	TRBJ1-2	ASSQLVSRSDLSYGYT
TRBV29-1	-	TRBJ2-1	SVEAPPGGSVYNEQF
TRBV11-2	-	TRBJ1-3	ASSLGSGNTIY
TRBV18	-	TRBJ2-5	ASSPNLPVGSRETQY
TRBV2	few	TRBJ1-2	ASKTGNLDGYT
TRBV5-1	once	TRBJ1-1	ASSLGRQNTEAF
TRBV19	-	TRBJ1-1	ASSTSGQGSTEAF
TRBV24-1	-	TRBJ1-1	ATSDPLNTEAF
TRBV7-9	-	TRBJ1-2	ASSQGGGRVGGYT
TRBV11-2	-	TRBJ2-2	ASSLERLTGELF
TRBV5-1	once	TRBJ2-5	ASSRTGGGGETQY
TRBV27	-	TRBJ1-2	ASSPRGGYGYT
TRBV30	-	TRBJ2-3	AWSVQDTQY
TRBV9	-	TRBJ1-3	ASSVEGNSFSGNTIY
TRBV18	-	TRBJ2-3	ASSPETSTDTQY
TRBV5-1	-	TRBJ2-5	ASNPGRTSGGQETQY
TRBV7-9	-	TRBJ1-2	ASSLQAGDGYT
TRBV5-1	-	TRBJ2-7	ASSFIAGGTYEQY
TRBV7-8	-	TRBJ2-7	ASSLAPKHEQY
TRBV6-5	-	TRBJ1-1	ASSQGGAENTEAF
TRBV2	-	TRBJ1-6	ASSPGQGASPLH
TRBV9	-	TRBJ1-4	ASSVVTGANEKLF
TRBV19	-	TRBJ1-5	ASSISGADGNQPQH
TRBV14	-	TRBJ2-5	ASSQDNSWQETQY
TRBV2	-	TRBJ2-3	ASNGADTQY
TRBV5-1	-	TRBJ1-4	ASSPEAGNEKLF
TRBV28	-	TRBJ1-6	ASSPPGQGFSPLH
TRBV5-1	-	TRBJ2-5	ASTPWTGSQGETQY
TRBV6-5	-	TRBJ1-2	ASRSGTLYGYT
TRBV20-1	few	TRBJ1-5	SASLGYSNQPQH
TRBV30	-	TRBJ2-5	AWDRRDRVKETQY
TRBV19	-	TRBJ2-4	ASSIVAGSKNIQY
TRBV4-1	few	TRBJ2-3	ASAPGLAGHTDTQY
TRBV4-1	once	TRBJ2-3	ASSQEAPRQGTDTQY
TRBV28	-	TRBJ1-6	ASRTTGENSPLH
TRBV3-1/TRBV3-2	-	TRBJ2-2	ASQGPRNTGELF
TRBV27	-	TRBJ1-5	ASSGTPFSNQPQH
TRBV19	-	TRBJ1-2	ASSWTGRISGYT
TRBV6-5	-	TRBJ2-1	ASSYSVIGYNEQF
TRBV19	few	TRBJ2-7	ASSMGTRSAAYEQY
TRBV12-3/TRBV12-4	-	TRBJ1-1	ASRGQLNTEAF
TRBV11-2	-	TRBJ2-7	ASSSPGQRIPPYEQY
TRBV3-1/TRBV3-2	-	TRBJ2-1	ASSRGSEQF
TRBV12-3/TRBV12-4	-	TRBJ2-2	ASSARELF
TRBV7-2	-	TRBJ2-3	ATGRGARTDTQY
TRBV4-3	-	TRBJ2-3	ASSQDRSSGRTDTQY
TRBV5-1	-	TRBJ2-5	ASSLLAGVSETQY
TRBV4-3	-	TRBJ1-6	ASSQVVRGNSPLH